Shown below are 25 T cell receptor beta chains from a single sample sequenced in a study of cytomegalovirus exposure and HLA in healthy donors. The study ran its PCR with 60 Vbeta and 13 Jbeta primers. Sequencing used immunoSEQ multiplex PCR; TCRdb keeps in-frame clones, though not all of them. This table has about 130,000 clones, roughly 69% appearing once. The sample was PBMCs. The source of these receptors is a human donor in good health.

This chain joins TRBV5-4 and TRBJ2-7; 7 bases agree with TRBD1. The CDR3 runs to 15 residues. The J segment lost 0 bases and the V segment lost 3 bases, leaving 6 bases of the junction unmatched. Germline CDR1 reads SGHNT; CDR2 reads YYREEE (reference sequence). This CDR3 is CASSSRQGISYEQYF. The CDR3 bases are TGTGCCAGCAGCTCGAGACAGGGCATCTCCTACGAGCAGTACTTC.

CDR3 coding DNA: TGTGCCAGCAGTGTTGGGCTAGCGGGAATATACGAGCAGTACTTC. Translating gives CASSVGLAGIYEQYF. The chain uses TRBV2 and TRBJ2-5; TRBD2 matches at 9 bases. The J call may be incorrect, as the DNA end agrees better with TRBJ2-7. The CDR3 loop spans 15 amino acids. Germline V gene data show CDR1 as SNHLY and CDR2 as FYNNEI.

The chain employs TRBV4-3 and TRBJ1-2; 9 bases fit TRBD1. The CDR3 sequence is 14 residues long. Germline assignment: CDR1 LGHNA and CDR2 YSLEER. V shed 1 base, J shed 8 bases, and the junction held 5 bases outside the gene matches. The CDR3 DNA follows: TGCGCCAGCAGCCAAGGCCGACAGGGGGGCGGCTACACCTTC. Translation: CASSQGRQGGGYTF.

The chain employs TRBV5-1 and TRBJ1-6, with 8 bases matching TRBD1. CDR1 and CDR2 (germline): SGHRS, YFSETQ. CDR3 size: 14 residues. J was trimmed by 5 bases and V by 3 bases; bases with no gene match: 1. CDR3 bases: TGCGCCAGCAGCTGGGACAGGAATAATTCACCCCTCCACTTT. Amino acid sequence: CASSWDRNNSPLHF.

This clone was picked up a small number of times. CDR3: CASSEGSRNEQFF. Written as DNA, the CDR3 is TGTGCCAGCAGTGAGGGCAGTAGGAATGAGCAGTTCTTC. The chain joins TRBV6-4 to TRBJ2-1; D call uncertain. V was trimmed by 3 bases and J by 7 bases, leaving 10 bases between them. CDR3 length: 13 amino acids. From germline, CDR1 is MRHNA and CDR2 SNTAGT.

The chain links TRBV15 to TRBJ1-6, with a weak D call TRBD1 (6 bases). The germline CDR1 and CDR2 sequences are LNHNV and YYDKDF (reference sequence). Trimming removed 3 bases from V and 7 bases from J, with 16 bases in between. The CDR3 consists of 16 residues. The CDR3 DNA reads as TGTGCCACCAGCAGGGATCCCGGGCAGGGGAATTCACCCCTCCACTTT. This translates into CATSRDPGQGNSPLHF.

This clone was seen only a few times. The V call is TRBV27, the J call TRBJ2-7, with 7 bases fitting TRBD2. The CDR3 contains 16 residues. The V gene's germline CDR1 is MNHEY and CDR2 SMNVEV (reference sequence). Unmatched junction bases numbered 10, after V lost 4 bases and J lost 1 base. In DNA form, the CDR3 reads TGTGCCAGCAGTTGGCGAGGGGAGGGATGGTCCTACGAGCAGTACTTC. Its translation: CASSWRGEGWSYEQYF.

The chain has TRBV9 and TRBJ2-1, with D tentatively TRBD1 (6 bases). The germline CDR1 and CDR2 sequences are SGDLS and YYNGEE. V was pared by 2 bases and J by 1 base, with 10 bases between. This CDR3 spans 15 amino acids. CDR3: CASSVGQGSYNEQFF. In DNA form, the CDR3 reads TGTGCCAGCAGCGTCGGGCAGGGGTCCTACAATGAGCAGTTCTTC.

V usage is TRBV5-4 and J usage is TRBJ1-1; no definite D call. V shed 4 bases and J shed 4 bases, with 14 bases lying between them. This CDR3 has 14 residues. Germline CDR1 is SGHNT and CDR2 is YYREEE (reference sequence). The CDR3 sequence: CASSQPILSTEAFF. The CDR3 bases are TGTGCCAGCAGCCAACCAATCCTTAGCACTGAAGCTTTCTTT.

The chain combines TRBV7-2 with TRBJ2-2, with D perhaps TRBD2 (5 bases). Per germline, CDR1 SGHTA and CDR2 FQGNSA. CDR3 length: 17 amino acids. V was clipped by 4 bases and J by 2 bases, with 17 bases between them. CDR3 residues: CASSSTGLLLNTGELFF. The CDR3 DNA is TGTGCCAGCAGCTCAACCGGACTTCTACTTAACACCGGGGAGCTGTTTTTT.

The chain combines TRBV23-1 with TRBJ1-1; tentative D call: TRBD1 (5 bases). TRBV23-1 is known as an ORF, though its function is uncertain. V dropped 8 bases and J dropped 5 bases, with 15 bases sitting between them. This CDR3 has 13 amino acids. The CDR3 protein is CASPPRGLTEAFF. CDR3 DNA: TGCGCCAGCCCCCCAAGGGGTTTGACTGAAGCTTTCTTT.

In its sample, this clone was seen once. The V and J genes are TRBV7-2 and TRBJ2-1; possible D gene TRBD2, 7 bases. The CDR3 sequence is 14 residues long. Germline V lookup: CDR1 SGHTA, CDR2 FQGNSA. V was clipped by 4 bases and J by 6 bases, with 13 bases between them. The CDR3 bases are TGTGCCAGCAGCTCCCTGGGAGGGGGCAATGAGCAGTTCTTC. Residues: CASSSLGGGNEQFF.

V and J are TRBV29-1 and TRBJ1-2; tentatively, D is TRBD1 (5 bases). The V end lost 1 base, the J end lost 7 bases, and 16 bases lay between the germline ends. Germline CDR1 reads SQVTM; CDR2 reads ANQGSEA. This CDR3 is 14 amino acids long. The CDR3 DNA reads TGCAGCGTTGAAGTTTCGGCAGGGTGGGCTGGCTACACCTTC. Amino acids: CSVEVSAGWAGYTF.

V and J are TRBV10-3 and TRBJ2-2; 7 bases map to TRBD2. Germline assignment: CDR1 ENHRY and CDR2 SYGVKD. The V and J ends lost 4 bases and 1 base, in that order; junction bases with no gene match: 3. The CDR3 consists of 15 residues. The CDR3 protein is CAISAGGRNTGELFF. The CDR3 DNA follows: TGTGCCATCAGTGCGGGGGGAAGGAACACCGGGGAGCTGTTTTTT.

This chain connects TRBV7-9 to TRBJ2-2; a weak D match, TRBD2 (5 bases). V was cut by 6 bases and J by 2 bases, with 13 bases left in between. In germline, CDR1 is SEHNR, CDR2 FQNEAQ (reference sequence). This CDR3 spans 15 amino acids. The CDR3 nucleotides read TGTGCCAGCAGTAGCGTGTGGGGAAACACCGGGGAGCTGTTTTTT. Protein: CASSSVWGNTGELFF.

The rearrangement links TRBV15 to TRBJ1-2; a weak D match, TRBD1 (5 bases). Germline-derived CDR1 and CDR2 are LNHNV and YYDKDF (reference sequence). CDR3 length equals 15 residues. V lost 0 bases and J lost 5, with 13 bases in between. The CDR3 DNA follows: TGTGCCACCAGCAGAGAAAGGGGAGGGCAATATGGCTACACCTTC. This codes for CATSRERGGQYGYTF.

The gene calls are TRBV19 and TRBJ2-1, with TRBD2 identical over 7 bases. The CDR3 is 14 residues long. The trim removed 7 bases at V and 9 bases at J, leaving 12 bases unmatched. In germline, CDR1 is LNHDA, CDR2 SQIVND (reference sequence). The CDR3, as DNA: TGTGCCAGTACTCCGCATGGGCTAGCGGTTGAGCAGTTCTTC. Translated: CASTPHGLAVEQFF. Full variable domain (rest looked up from reference TRBV19 and TRBJ2-1): DGGITQSPKYLFRKEGQNVTLSCEQNLNHDAMYWYRQDPGQGLRLIYYSQIVNDFQKGDIAEGYSVSREKKESFPLTVTSAQKNPTAFYLCASTPHGLAVEQFFGPGTRLTVL.

This clone was found once. V is TRBV5-4 and J is TRBJ2-3; the match to TRBD1 covers 11 bases. The germline V gene has CDR1 SGHNT and CDR2 YYREEE (reference sequence). The CDR3 consists of 14 residues. The trim removed 2 bases at V and 6 bases at J, leaving 2 bases unmatched. The CDR3 loop is CASSFGTGGDTQYF. As DNA, the CDR3 is TGTGCCAGCAGCTTTGGGACAGGGGGGGATACGCAGTATTTT.

This clone was recorded only once. The V gene is TRBV7-8, the J gene TRBJ2-7; 9 positions match TRBD2. This CDR3 is 16 amino acids long. Trimming at V came to 5 bases and at J to 0 bases, leaving 8 bases not matched to a gene. CDR1 SGHVS and CDR2 FQNEAQ come from the germline V gene. CDR3 sequence: CASSLRGSGSSYEQYF. Written as DNA, the CDR3 is TGTGCCAGCAGCCTTCGTGGTAGCGGGAGCTCCTACGAGCAGTACTTC. The entire variable domain, with the rest obtained from reference TRBV7-8 and TRBJ2-7, is as follows: GAGVSQSPRYKVAKRGQDVALRCDPISGHVSLFWYQQALGQGPEFLTYFQNEAQLDKSGLPSDRFFAERPEGSVSTLKIQRTQQEDSAVYLCASSLRGSGSSYEQYFGPGTRLTVT.

The rearrangement joins TRBV11-2 to TRBJ1-2, with TRBD1 identical over 7 bases. The CDR3 loop spans 15 amino acids. The germline CDR1 and CDR2 sequences are SGHAT and FQNNGV. Unmatched junction bases numbered 13, after V lost 4 bases and J lost 8 bases. The chain's CDR3 is CASSSVRGQSRGYTF. CDR3 in DNA: TGTGCCAGCAGCTCGGTTAGGGGGCAGTCACGAGGCTACACCTTC.

The chain couples TRBV6-5 to TRBJ2-7, with 7 nucleotides matching TRBD2. Germline V gene data show CDR1 as MNHEY and CDR2 as SVGAGI. J gave up 6 bases and V 6 bases, and 11 bases lay outside the gene matches. The CDR3 spans 14 residues. Written as DNA, the CDR3 is TGTGCCAGCAGCCAGGCGGCAGGGAGGGGCGAGCAGTACTTC. Its translation: CASSQAAGRGEQYF.

The chain carries TRBV15 and TRBJ2-3; 10 nucleotides line up with TRBD1. The J segment lost 6 bases and the V segment lost 7 bases, leaving 7 bases of the junction unmatched. CDR3 length: 14 amino acids. Germline V gene sequence: CDR1 LNHNV, CDR2 YYDKDF (reference sequence). The CDR3 loop is CATTPDRGSDTQYF. The CDR3 coding sequence is TGTGCCACCACCCCGGACAGGGGGTCGGATACGCAGTATTTT.

The V and J genes are TRBV28 and TRBJ2-2; tentative D call: TRBD2 (6 bases). Germline-derived CDR1 and CDR2 are MDHEN and SYDVKM. The length of the CDR3 is 16 residues. Trimming stripped 4 bases from V and 4 bases from J, with 16 bases between. The CDR3 protein is CASSWREGRGTGELFF. DNA for the CDR3: TGTGCCAGCAGTTGGCGGGAAGGGCGGGGCACCGGGGAGCTGTTTTTT.

The V and J genes are TRBV5-1 and TRBJ1-2; TRBD1 aligns across 8 bases. The CDR3 contains 15 residues. CDR1 and CDR2 (germline): SGHRS, YFSETQ. Losses at the gene ends were 0 bases for V and 7 bases for J; bases not matched to a gene: 8. The CDR3 coding sequence is TGCGCCAGCAGCTTGGGGACAGGGACAATTCGTGGCTACACCTTC. It specifies CASSLGTGTIRGYTF. Supplemented by reference TRBV5-1 and TRBJ1-2, the full variable domain reads KAGVTQTPRYLIKTRGQQVTLSCSPISGHRSVSWYQQTPGQGLQFLFEYFSETQRNKGNFPGRFSGRQFSNSRSEMNVSTLELGDSALYLCASSLGTGTIRGYTFGSGTRLTVV.

A few counts support this clone. V gene TRBV5-1 combines with J gene TRBJ1-5, with 8 bases aligning to TRBD1. Trimming took 0 bases from V and 4 from J; bases not matched to a gene: 9. CDR3 length: 17 residues. CDR1 is SGHRS, CDR2 YFSETQ, per germline. The DNA of the CDR3 is TGCGCCAGCAGCTTGGGGACAGGGTCCTCCATTAATCAGCCCCAGCATTTT. Protein: CASSLGTGSSINQPQHF. The full variable domain, completed using reference TRBV5-1 and TRBJ1-5, is KAGVTQTPRYLIKTRGQQVTLSCSPISGHRSVSWYQQTPGQGLQFLFEYFSETQRNKGNFPGRFSGRQFSNSRSEMNVSTLELGDSALYLCASSLGTGSSINQPQHFGDGTRLSIL.